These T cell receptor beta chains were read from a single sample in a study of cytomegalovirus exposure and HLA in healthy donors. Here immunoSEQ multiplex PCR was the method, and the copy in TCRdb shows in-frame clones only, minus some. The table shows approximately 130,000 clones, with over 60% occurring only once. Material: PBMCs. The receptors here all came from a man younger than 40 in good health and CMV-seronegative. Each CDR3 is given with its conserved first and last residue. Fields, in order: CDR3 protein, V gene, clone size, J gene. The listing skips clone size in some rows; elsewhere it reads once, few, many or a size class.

CASKRRVGGTEAFF | TRBV28 | - | TRBJ1-1
CASYTGTEAFF | TRBV19 | few | TRBJ1-1
CASTLRRGSYEQYF | TRBV5-6 | - | TRBJ2-7
CASSLSGVEAFF | TRBV7-9 | - | TRBJ1-1
CASSLQGVNQPQHF | TRBV7-2 | - | TRBJ1-5
CASSSRTSGDYEQYF | TRBV5-1 | - | TRBJ2-7
CASSQQGQANSPLHF | TRBV4-2 | - | TRBJ1-6
CASSLQGGDSPNQPQHF | TRBV27 | few | TRBJ1-5
CASSQGQGGNQPQHF | TRBV4-1 | - | TRBJ1-5
CASSGDSFYGYTF | TRBV9 | - | TRBJ1-2
CASRTGTGANTEAFF | TRBV7-2 | once | TRBJ1-1
CASSPIDEQFF | TRBV18 | - | TRBJ2-1
CASSLPSTGGRDYEQYF | TRBV27 | - | TRBJ2-7
CASRAGTGRYEQYF | TRBV6-1 | - | -
CASRTGGSTDTQYF | TRBV6-5 | - | TRBJ2-3
CASSLSSSGANVLTF | TRBV19 | few | TRBJ2-6
CASGLSGVYGYTF | TRBV27 | - | TRBJ1-2
CASSMSTGGWSGELFF | TRBV19 | - | TRBJ2-2
CAISDAGTARELFF | TRBV10-3 | few | TRBJ2-2
CAISTDRAEKLFF | TRBV10-3 | few | TRBJ1-4